This T cell receptor (beta chain) was sequenced in a study of cytomegalovirus exposure and HLA in healthy donors. Study-level background: In an early release, HLA-typed donors contributed roughly 85 million unique TCR sequences. Findings of the study overall: Approximately 160 TCR beta chains were listed as cytomegalovirus-associated.

The primer mix had 60 Vbeta and 13 Jbeta primers. Some clones are missing from TCRdb's copy, which holds only in-frame ones; the method was immunoSEQ multiplex PCR. This sample has 80,000 to 90,000 clones, with roughly 80% found just once. Germline trimming cut 7 bases from V and 3 bases from J; bases unmatched to any gene: 5. This CDR3 contains 13 residues. Germline values: CDR1 MDHEN, CDR2 SYDVKM. On this clone: Its antigen is as yet unknown.

The sequence was collected from a man aged 35 to 55 in good health and CMV-seronegative. V usage is TRBV28 and J usage is TRBJ2-7; the match to TRBD2 covers 8 bases. Sequenced input: PBMCs. The CDR3 region is CASKSGGFYEQYF. The DNA of the CDR3 is TGTGCCAGCAAAAGCGGGGGTTTCTACGAGCAGTACTTC.